A selection of T cell receptor beta chains follows, all from one sample in a study of T cell repertoires in cytomegalovirus infection. TCRdb recomputed calls from the reads with MiXCR, one row per CDR3 protein. The table shows around 440,000 distinct CDR3 sequences, with roughly 10% occurring only once. The material sequenced was PBMCs. The receptors stem from a human donor in good health (CMV status not recorded). Some clones in this sample may be carry-over from other donors' samples. The CDR3 runs from the conserved cysteine through the conserved F or W. A D gene is named only where the DNA matches it firmly. For some rows the clone size is stated as once, few or many, or as a class when expanded; others skip it.

CDR3	DNA	J	V	D	size
CASSSDRDFSYEQYF	TGTGCCAGCAGTTCGGACAGGGACTTCTCCTACGAGCAGTACTTC	TRBJ2-7	TRBV6-1	TRBD1	.
CSVEDARATQYF	TGCAGCGTTGAAGATGCCAGGGCGACCCAGTACTTC	TRBJ2-5	TRBV29-1	.	many
CASSPAGGNQPQHF	TGTGCCAGCTCACCAGCAGGGGGGAACCAGCCCCAGCATTTT	TRBJ1-5	TRBV18	TRBD1	.
CASSQGRGLNTEAFF	TGTGCCAGCAGCCAAGGCCGGGGTTTGAACACTGAAGCTTTCTTT	TRBJ1-1	TRBV7-8	.	many
CASSIRDGTYNEQFF	TGTGCCAGTAGTATTAGGGACGGGACCTACAATGAGCAGTTCTTC	TRBJ2-1	TRBV19	.	.
CASSSGLAGDEETQYF	TGTGCCAGCAGTTCGGGACTAGCGGGAGACGAAGAGACCCAGTACTTC	TRBJ2-5	TRBV6-6	TRBD2	.
CASSIGVLEAFF	TGTGCCAGTAGTATTGGGGTTCTTGAAGCTTTCTTT	TRBJ1-1	TRBV19	.	many
CASSLVAGGRNEQFF	TGTGCCAGCAGCTTAGTCGCGGGAGGGAGGAATGAGCAGTTCTTC	TRBJ2-1	TRBV7-2	TRBD2	many
CASRDSPTYEQYF	TGTGCCAGCCGCGACAGCCCAACCTACGAGCAGTACTTC	TRBJ2-7	TRBV18	.	.
CASREGYSNQPQHF	TGCGCCAGCCGTGAGGGATATAGCAATCAGCCCCAGCATTTT	TRBJ1-5	TRBV5-1	.	many
CASSASGGTGANVLTF	TGTGCCAGCAGCGCTTCAGGGGGTACTGGGGCCAACGTCCTGACTTTC	TRBJ2-6	TRBV9	TRBD1	many
CASSTTSGGETQYF	TGTGCCAGTAGTACGACTAGCGGGGGTGAGACCCAGTACTTC	TRBJ2-5	TRBV19	TRBD2	few
CASSFIPGPSSYNSPLHF	TGTGCCAGCAGCTTTATTCCGGGACCCAGCTCCTATAATTCACCCCTCCACTTT	TRBJ1-6	TRBV7-2	.	many
CASSARRDQPQHF	TGTGCCAGCAGCGCACGACGGGATCAGCCCCAGCATTTT	TRBJ1-5	TRBV5-6	.	many
CASRAGFITDTQYF	TGCGCCAGCAGGGCGGGGTTTATCACAGATACGCAGTATTTT	TRBJ2-3	TRBV5-1	.	many
CASSDTANTGELFF	TGTGCCAGCAGTGATACGGCGAACACCGGGGAGCTGTTTTTT	TRBJ2-2	TRBV19	.	few
CASSKGGTEAFF	TGTGCCAGCAGCAAGGGGGGGACTGAAGCTTTCTTT	TRBJ1-1	TRBV27	.	many
CSVEYRLAGESSYNEQFF	TGCAGCGTTGAATATCGACTAGCGGGAGAAAGCTCCTACAATGAGCAGTTCTTC	TRBJ2-1	TRBV29-1	TRBD2	few
CASSLARAGLEAFF	TGTGCCAGCAGCTTAGCTAGGGCGGGTCTTGAAGCTTTCTTT	TRBJ1-1	TRBV7-9	.	many
CASSPSGTQMNTEAFF	TGTGCCAGCAGTCCATCCGGGACCCAGATGAACACTGAAGCTTTCTTT	TRBJ1-1	TRBV7-3	.	many
CASSIDEREQYF	TGTGCCAGTAGTATAGATGAGCGCGAGCAGTACTTC	TRBJ2-7	TRBV19	.	many
CASRLRDRGNNEQFF	TGTGCCAGCAGACTCCGGGACAGGGGCAACAATGAGCAGTTCTTC	TRBJ2-1	TRBV6-1	TRBD1	many
CASSIWVYSNQPQHF	TGTGCCAGTAGTATATGGGTCTATAGCAATCAGCCCCAGCATTTT	TRBJ1-5	TRBV19	.	.
CASSLPDSSEQYF	TGCGCCAGCAGCCTCCCGGATTCCTCCGAGCAGTACTTC	TRBJ2-7	TRBV5-1	.	few
CSARPLTFLGTDSSGVNVLTF	TGCAGTGCTAGACCCCTGACGTTTCTTGGGACGGATAGCTCTGGGGTCAACGTCCTGACTTTC	TRBJ2-6	TRBV20-1	.	.
CASAGDTDTQYF	TGTGCCAGCGCGGGGGACACAGATACGCAGTATTTT	TRBJ2-3	TRBV6-6	TRBD2	.
CASSADSFNEKLFF	TGTGCCAGCAGTGCGGACAGCTTTAATGAAAAACTGTTTTTT	TRBJ1-4	TRBV25-1	.	.
CASSFSVGTGMNTEAFF	TGCGCCAGCAGCTTTTCTGTAGGCACAGGGATGAACACTGAAGCTTTCTTT	TRBJ1-1	TRBV5-1	.	.
CASSLGTGGMAKNIQYF	TGTGCCAGCAGTTTGGGAACAGGGGGTATGGCCAAAAACATTCAGTACTTC	TRBJ2-4	TRBV28	TRBD1	many
CAWSVRGLTTDTQYF	TGTGCCTGGAGTGTTAGGGGACTGACCACAGATACGCAGTATTTT	TRBJ2-3	TRBV30	.	.
CSASPHSGANVLTF	TGCAGTGCTAGCCCCCACTCTGGGGCCAACGTCCTGACTTTC	TRBJ2-6	TRBV20-1	.	many
CSANRDRGQYNEQFF	TGCAGTGCTAACCGGGACAGGGGGCAATACAATGAGCAGTTCTTC	TRBJ2-1	TRBV20-1	TRBD1	.
CASSNDRGETQYF	TGTGCCAGCAGCAATGACAGGGGTGAGACCCAGTACTTC	TRBJ2-5	TRBV6-5	TRBD1	many
CASSFGESSGANVLTF	TGTGCCAGCAGCTTTGGCGAAAGCTCTGGGGCCAACGTCCTGACTTTC	TRBJ2-6	TRBV11-2	.	many
CASKRSPNEKLFF	TGTGCCAGCAAGAGAAGTCCTAATGAAAAACTGTTTTTT	TRBJ1-4	TRBV28	.	many
CASSPTTGGYPSEQYF	TGTGCCAGCAGCCCCACTACAGGGGGTTACCCCTCCGAGCAGTACTTC	TRBJ2-7	TRBV11-2	TRBD1	many
CASSPGQGGVEPYEQYF	TGTGCCAGCAGTCCGGGACAGGGAGGAGTGGAGCCCTACGAGCAGTACTTC	TRBJ2-7	TRBV28	TRBD1	many
CASTLTPAGPNNEQFF	TGCGCCAGCACCCTAACTCCAGCGGGGCCGAACAATGAGCAGTTCTTC	TRBJ2-1	TRBV5-1	TRBD2	.
CASSASGGTARPPGELFF	TGTGCCAGCAGCGCCAGTGGGGGGACCGCGAGACCCCCCGGGGAGCTGTTTTTT	TRBJ2-2	TRBV7-9	.	many
CASKVAGYQFF	TGTGCCAGCAAGGTAGCGGGGTATCAGTTCTTC	TRBJ2-1	TRBV27	TRBD2	few
CASSFGGPGQPQHF	TGTGCCAGCAGCTTCGGGGGGCCCGGTCAGCCCCAGCATTTT	TRBJ1-5	TRBV7-2	.	many
CASSPRVRTTGEQFF	TGTGCCAGCTCGCCGAGGGTACGGACCACCGGGGAGCAGTTTTTT	TRBJ2-2	TRBV2	.	.
CASSEMASGTDEQFF	TGTGCCAGCAGTGAAATGGCTAGCGGGACAGATGAGCAGTTCTTC	TRBJ2-1	TRBV6-1	TRBD2	many
CASSTGLVSTEQYF	TGTGCCAGCAGCACCGGACTAGTTTCTACCGAGCAGTACTTC	TRBJ2-7	TRBV7-2	TRBD2	many